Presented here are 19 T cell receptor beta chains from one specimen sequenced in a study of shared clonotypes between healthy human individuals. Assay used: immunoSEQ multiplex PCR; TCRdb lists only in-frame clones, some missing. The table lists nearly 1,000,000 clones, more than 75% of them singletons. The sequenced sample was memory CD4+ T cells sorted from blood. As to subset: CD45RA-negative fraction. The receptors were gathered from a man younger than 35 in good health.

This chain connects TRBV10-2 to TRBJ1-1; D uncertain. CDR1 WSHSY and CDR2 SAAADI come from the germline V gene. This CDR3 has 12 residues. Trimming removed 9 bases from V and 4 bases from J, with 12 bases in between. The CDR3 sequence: CASRRTTTEAFF. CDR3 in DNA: TGCGCCAGTCGTCGGACGACCACTGAAGCTTTCTTT.

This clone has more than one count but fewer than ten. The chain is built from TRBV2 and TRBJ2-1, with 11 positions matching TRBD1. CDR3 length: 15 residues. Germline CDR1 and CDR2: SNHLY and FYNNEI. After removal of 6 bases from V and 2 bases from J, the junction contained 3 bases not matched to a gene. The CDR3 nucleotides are TGTGCCAGCAGCGGGACAGGGGGAGCCTACAATGAGCAGTTCTTC. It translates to CASSGTGGAYNEQFF. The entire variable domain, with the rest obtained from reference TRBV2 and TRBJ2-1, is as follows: EPEVTQTPSHQVTQMGQEVILRCVPISNHLYFYWYRQILGQKVEFLVSFYNNEISEKSEIFDDQFSVERPDGSNFTLKIRSTKLEDSAMYFCASSGTGGAYNEQFFGPGTRLTVL.

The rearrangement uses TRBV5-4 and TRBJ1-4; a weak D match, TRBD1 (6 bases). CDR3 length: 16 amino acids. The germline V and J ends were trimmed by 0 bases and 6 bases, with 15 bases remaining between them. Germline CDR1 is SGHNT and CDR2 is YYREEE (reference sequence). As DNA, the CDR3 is TGTGCCAGCAGCTTGGTAACCGGCAGGGGTTATGAAAAACTGTTTTTT. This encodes CASSLVTGRGYEKLFF.

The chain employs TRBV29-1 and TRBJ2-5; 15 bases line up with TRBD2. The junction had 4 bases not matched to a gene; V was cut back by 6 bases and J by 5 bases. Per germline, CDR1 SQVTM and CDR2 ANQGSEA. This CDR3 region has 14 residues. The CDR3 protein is CSVGTSGGSETQYF. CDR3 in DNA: TGCAGCGTGGGGACTAGCGGGGGGTCGGAGACCCAGTACTTC.

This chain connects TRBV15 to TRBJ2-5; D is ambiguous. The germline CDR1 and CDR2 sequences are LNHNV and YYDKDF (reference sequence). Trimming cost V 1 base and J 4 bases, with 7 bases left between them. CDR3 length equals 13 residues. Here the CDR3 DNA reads TGTGCCACCAGCAGAGCAGAAGGAGAGACCCAGTACTTC. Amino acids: CATSRAEGETQYF.

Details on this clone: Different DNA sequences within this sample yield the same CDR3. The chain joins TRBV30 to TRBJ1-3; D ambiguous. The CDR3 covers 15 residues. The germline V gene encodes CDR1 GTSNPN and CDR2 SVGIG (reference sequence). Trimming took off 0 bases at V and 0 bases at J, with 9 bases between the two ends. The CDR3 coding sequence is TGTGCCTGGAGTGTAGGTGGGATCTCTGGAAACACCATATATTTT. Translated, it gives CAWSVGGISGNTIYF.

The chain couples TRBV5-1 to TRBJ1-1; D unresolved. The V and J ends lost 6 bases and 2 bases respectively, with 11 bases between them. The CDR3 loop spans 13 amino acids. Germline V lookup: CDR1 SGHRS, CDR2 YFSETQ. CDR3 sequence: CASKTQPNTEAFF. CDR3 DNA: TGCGCCAGCAAAACACAGCCTAACACTGAAGCTTTCTTT.

CDR3 region: CASSPWGEGNQPQHF. CDR3 sequence (DNA): TGTGCCAGCAGTCCCTGGGGGGAGGGTAATCAGCCCCAGCATTTT. This chain connects TRBV6-5 to TRBJ1-5, with TRBD1 as a possible D gene (5 bases). The CDR3 is 15 amino acids. Germline lookup yields CDR1 MNHEY and CDR2 SVGAGI. V lost 5 bases to trimming and J lost 4 bases, with 15 bases between them.

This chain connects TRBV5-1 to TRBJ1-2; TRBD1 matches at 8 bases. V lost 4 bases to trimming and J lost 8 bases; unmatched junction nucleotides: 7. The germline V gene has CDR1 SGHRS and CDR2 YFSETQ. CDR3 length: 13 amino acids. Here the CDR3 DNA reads TGCGCCAGCAGCGCGGTGACAGGGGCCGGCTACACCTTC. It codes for CASSAVTGAGYTF.

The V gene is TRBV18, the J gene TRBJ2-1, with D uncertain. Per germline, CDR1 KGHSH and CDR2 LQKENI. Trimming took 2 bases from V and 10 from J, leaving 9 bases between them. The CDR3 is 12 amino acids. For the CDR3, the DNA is TGTGCCAGCTCACCAGATCTGAGGGAGCAGTTCTTC. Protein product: CASSPDLREQFF.

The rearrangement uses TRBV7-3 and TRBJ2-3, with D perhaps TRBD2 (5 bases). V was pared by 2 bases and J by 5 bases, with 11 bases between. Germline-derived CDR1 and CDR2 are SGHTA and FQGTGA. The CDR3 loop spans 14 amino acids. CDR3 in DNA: TGTGCCAGCAGCTTAGTACCAGGAGGAGATACGCAGTATTTT. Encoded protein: CASSLVPGGDTQYF.

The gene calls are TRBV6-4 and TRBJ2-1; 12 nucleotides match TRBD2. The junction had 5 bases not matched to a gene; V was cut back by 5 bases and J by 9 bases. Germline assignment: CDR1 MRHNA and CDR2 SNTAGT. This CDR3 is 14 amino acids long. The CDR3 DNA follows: TGTGCCAGCAGTCTAGCGGGAGGGCCATCTGAGCAGTTCTTC. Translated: CASSLAGGPSEQFF.

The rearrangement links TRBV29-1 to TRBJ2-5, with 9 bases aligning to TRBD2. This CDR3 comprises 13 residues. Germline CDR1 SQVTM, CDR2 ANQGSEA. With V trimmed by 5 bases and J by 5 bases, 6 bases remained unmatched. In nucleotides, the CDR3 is TGCAGCGTTATGGGACTAGCAGGGGAGACCCAGTACTTC. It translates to CSVMGLAGETQYF.

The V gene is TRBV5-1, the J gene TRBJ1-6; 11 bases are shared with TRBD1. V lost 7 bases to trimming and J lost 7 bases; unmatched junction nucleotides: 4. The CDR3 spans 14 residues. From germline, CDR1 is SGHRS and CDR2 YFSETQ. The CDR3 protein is CASGQGAGNSPLHF. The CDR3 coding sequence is TGCGCCAGCGGACAGGGGGCCGGCAATTCACCCCTCCACTTT. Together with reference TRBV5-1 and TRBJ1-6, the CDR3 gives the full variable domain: KAGVTQTPRYLIKTRGQQVTLSCSPISGHRSVSWYQQTPGQGLQFLFEYFSETQRNKGNFPGRFSGRQFSNSRSEMNVSTLELGDSALYLCASGQGAGNSPLHFGNGTRLTVT.

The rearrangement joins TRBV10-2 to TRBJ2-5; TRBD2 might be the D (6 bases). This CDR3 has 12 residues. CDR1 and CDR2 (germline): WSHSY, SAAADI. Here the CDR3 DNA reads TGCGTCACCCGGGACTTACAAGAGACCCAGTACTTC. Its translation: CVTRDLQETQYF.

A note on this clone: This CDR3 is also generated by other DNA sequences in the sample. The CDR3 nucleotides are TGTGCCAGCAGCTTCAGCAGGTCCTACGAGCAGTACTTC. Translation: CASSFSRSYEQYF. The chain links TRBV7-2 to TRBJ2-7; D is unresolved. The CDR3 runs to 13 residues. CDR1 is SGHTA and CDR2 is FQGNSA in the germline V gene. Trimming pared 3 bases from V and 1 base from J, leaving 7 bases between.

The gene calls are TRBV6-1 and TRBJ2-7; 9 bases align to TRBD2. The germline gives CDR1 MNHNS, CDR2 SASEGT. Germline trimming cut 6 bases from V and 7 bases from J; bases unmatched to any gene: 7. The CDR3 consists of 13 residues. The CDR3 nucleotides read TGTGCCAGCAGCTCACTAGCGGGTAGGGAGCAGTACTTC. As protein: CASSSLAGREQYF.

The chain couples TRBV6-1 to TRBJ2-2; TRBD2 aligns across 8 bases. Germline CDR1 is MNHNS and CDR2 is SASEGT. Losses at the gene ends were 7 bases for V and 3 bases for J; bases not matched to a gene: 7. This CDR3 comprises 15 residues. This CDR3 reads CASTATSDDTGELFF. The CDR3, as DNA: TGTGCCAGCACCGCGACTAGCGATGACACCGGGGAGCTGTTTTTT.

CDR3 in amino acids: CASSPEGNSDTQYF. CDR3 coding DNA: TGTGCCAGCAGCCCAGAAGGGAATTCAGATACGCAGTATTTT. The chain combines TRBV7-9 with TRBJ2-3; no definite D call. Germline CDR1 and CDR2: SEHNR and FQNEAQ (reference sequence). V dropped 5 bases and J dropped 4 bases, with 13 bases sitting between them. This CDR3 comprises 14 residues.